This note documents a single T cell receptor beta chain sequence. Together with a sample-barcoded 5' primer, a J-beta primer mix was included in a second PCR lasting about 6 to 11 cycles. TCRdb passed the 5' RACE reads through MiXCR, listing each CDR3 protein once. The table has approximately 780,000 distinct CDR3 sequences, around 24% seen once. Germline V gene data show CDR1 as MNHNY and CDR2 as SVGAGI (reference sequence). CDR3 length: 14 residues. V was shortened by 6 bases and J by 0 bases, with 11 bases between the two germline ends. The sample is drawn from a study of blood T cells in healthy people across ages. These same data were also listed under a study on T cells of mothers and their children. As that study records: Donation involved a few healthy Caucasian mothers and the six children that they had.

The sample taken for sequencing was blood. This chain uses TRBV6-6 with TRBJ2-5; D not resolved. The receptor was derived from a boy under 18 in good health. This CDR3 is CASSYTEYQETQYF. CDR3 nucleotide sequence: TGTGCCAGCAGCTACACAGAGTACCAAGAGACCCAGTACTTC.